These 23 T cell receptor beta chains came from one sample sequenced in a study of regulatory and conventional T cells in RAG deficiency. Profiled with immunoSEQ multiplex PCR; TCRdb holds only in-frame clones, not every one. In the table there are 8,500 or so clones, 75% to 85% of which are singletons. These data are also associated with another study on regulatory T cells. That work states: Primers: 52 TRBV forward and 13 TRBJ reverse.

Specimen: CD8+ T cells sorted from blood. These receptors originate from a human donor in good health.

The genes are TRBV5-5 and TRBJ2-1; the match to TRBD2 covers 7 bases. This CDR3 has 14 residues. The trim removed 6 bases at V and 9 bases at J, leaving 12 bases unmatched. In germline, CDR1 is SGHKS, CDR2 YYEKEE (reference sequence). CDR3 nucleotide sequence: TGTGCCAGCACCCCGTTTGGTAGCGGGTTTGAGCAGTTCTTC. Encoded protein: CASTPFGSGFEQFF.

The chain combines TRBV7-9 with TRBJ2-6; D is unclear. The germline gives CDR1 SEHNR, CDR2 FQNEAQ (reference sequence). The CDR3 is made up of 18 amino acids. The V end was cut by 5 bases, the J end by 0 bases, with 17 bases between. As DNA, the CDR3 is TGTGCCAGCAGCCCACCATCGATTCTCAGCTCTGGGGCCAACGTCCTGACTTTC. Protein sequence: CASSPPSILSSGANVLTF.

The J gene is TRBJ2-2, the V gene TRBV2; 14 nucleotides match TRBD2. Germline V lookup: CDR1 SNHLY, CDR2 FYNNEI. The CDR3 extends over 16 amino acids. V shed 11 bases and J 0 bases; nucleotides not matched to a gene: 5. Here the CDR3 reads CAAGLAGGANTGELFF. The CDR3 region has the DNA TGTGCCGCTGGACTAGCGGGAGGCGCGAACACCGGGGAGCTGTTTTTT.

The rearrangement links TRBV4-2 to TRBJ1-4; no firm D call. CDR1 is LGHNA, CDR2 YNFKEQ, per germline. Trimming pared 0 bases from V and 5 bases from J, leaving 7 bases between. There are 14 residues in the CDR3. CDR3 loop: CASSQEDWNEKLFF. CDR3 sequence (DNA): TGTGCCAGCAGCCAAGAAGACTGGAATGAAAAACTGTTTTTT.

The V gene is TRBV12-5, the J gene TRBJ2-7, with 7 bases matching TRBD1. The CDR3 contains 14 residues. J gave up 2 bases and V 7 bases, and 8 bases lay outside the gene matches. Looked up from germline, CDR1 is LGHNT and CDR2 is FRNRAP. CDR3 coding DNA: TGTGCTAGTGCTTCCGGGACAGCGGCCTACGAGCAGTACTTC. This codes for CASASGTAAYEQYF.

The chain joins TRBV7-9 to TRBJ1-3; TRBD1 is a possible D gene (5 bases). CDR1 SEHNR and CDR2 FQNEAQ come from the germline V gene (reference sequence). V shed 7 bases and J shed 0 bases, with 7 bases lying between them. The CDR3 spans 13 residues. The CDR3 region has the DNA TGTGCCAGCATGGGGGGCTCTGGAAACACCATATATTTT. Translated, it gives CASMGGSGNTIYF.

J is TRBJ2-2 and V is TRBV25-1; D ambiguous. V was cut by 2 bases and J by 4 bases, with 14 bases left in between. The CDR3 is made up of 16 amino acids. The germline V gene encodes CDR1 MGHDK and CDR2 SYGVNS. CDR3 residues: CASSEIDTPSTGELFF. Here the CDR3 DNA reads TGTGCCAGCAGTGAAATTGACACACCGAGCACCGGGGAGCTGTTTTTT.

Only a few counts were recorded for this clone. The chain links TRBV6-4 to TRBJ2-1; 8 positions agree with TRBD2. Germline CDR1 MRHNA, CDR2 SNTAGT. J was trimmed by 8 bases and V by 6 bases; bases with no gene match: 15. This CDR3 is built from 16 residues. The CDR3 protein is CASSSLADGGADEQFF. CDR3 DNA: TGTGCCAGCAGCTCCCTTGCCGACGGGGGGGCCGATGAGCAGTTCTTC.

As DNA, the CDR3 is TGTGCCAGCGGTTTAGTCACTGAAGCTTTCTTT. Amino acid sequence: CASGLVTEAFF. This chain uses TRBV6-1 with TRBJ1-1; D remains ambiguous. Germline assignment: CDR1 MNHNS and CDR2 SASEGT. V was clipped by 8 bases and J by 4 bases, with 8 bases between them. The CDR3 spans 11 residues.

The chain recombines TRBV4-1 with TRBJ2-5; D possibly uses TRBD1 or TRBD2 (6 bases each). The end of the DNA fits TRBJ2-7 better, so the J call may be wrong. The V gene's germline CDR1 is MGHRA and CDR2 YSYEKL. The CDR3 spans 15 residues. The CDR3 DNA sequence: TGCGCCAGCAGCCAAGATTGGGGGGCTGCCTACGAGCAGTACTTC. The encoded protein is CASSQDWGAAYEQYF.

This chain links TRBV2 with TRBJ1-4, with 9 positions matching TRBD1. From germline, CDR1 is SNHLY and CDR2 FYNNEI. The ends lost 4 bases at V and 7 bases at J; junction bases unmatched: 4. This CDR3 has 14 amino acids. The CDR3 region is CASSVMDRGEKLFF. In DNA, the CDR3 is TGTGCCAGCAGTGTGATGGACAGGGGTGAAAAACTGTTTTTT.

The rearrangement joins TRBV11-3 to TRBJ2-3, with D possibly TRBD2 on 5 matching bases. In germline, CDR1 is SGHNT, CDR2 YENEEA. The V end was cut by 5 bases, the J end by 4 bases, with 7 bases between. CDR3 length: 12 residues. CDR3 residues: CASSGRSDTQYF. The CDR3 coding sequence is TGTGCCAGCAGCGGGAGATCAGATACGCAGTATTTT. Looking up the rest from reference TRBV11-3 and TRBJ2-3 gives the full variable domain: EAGVVQSPRYKIIEKKQPVAFWCNPISGHNTLYWYLQNLGQGPELLIRYENEEAVDDSQLPKDRFSAERLKGVDSTLKIQPAELGDSAVYLCASSGRSDTQYFGPGTRLTVL.

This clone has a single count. The chain's CDR3 is CAGQPANTGELFF. The CDR3 coding sequence is TGTGCCGGACAACCGGCCAACACCGGGGAGCTGTTTTTT. The J gene is TRBJ2-2, the V gene TRBV7-6; perhaps TRBD1 as D (5 bases). Germline lookup yields CDR1 SGHVS and CDR2 FNYEAQ. The CDR3 has 13 residues. The germline V and J ends were trimmed by 11 bases and 2 bases, with 12 bases remaining between them. Full variable domain (missing parts from reference TRBV7-6 and TRBJ2-2): GAGVSQSPRYKVTKRGQDVALRCDPISGHVSLYWYRQALGQGPEFLTYFNYEAQQDKSGLPNDRFSAERPEGSISTLTIQRTEQRDSAMYRCAGQPANTGELFFGEGSRLTVL.

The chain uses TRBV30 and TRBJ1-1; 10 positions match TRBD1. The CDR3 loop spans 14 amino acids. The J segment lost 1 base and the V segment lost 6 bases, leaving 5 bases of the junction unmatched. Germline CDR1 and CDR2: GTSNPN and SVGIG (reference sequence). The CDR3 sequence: CACGTGVQNTEAFF. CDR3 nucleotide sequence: TGTGCCTGTGGGACAGGGGTCCAGAACACTGAAGCTTTCTTT. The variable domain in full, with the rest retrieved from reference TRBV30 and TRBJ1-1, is SQTIHQWPATLVQPVGSPLSLECTVEGTSNPNLYWYRQAAGRGLQLLFYSVGIGQISSEVPQNLSASRPQDRQFILSSKKLLLSDSGFYLCACGTGVQNTEAFFGQGTRLTVV.

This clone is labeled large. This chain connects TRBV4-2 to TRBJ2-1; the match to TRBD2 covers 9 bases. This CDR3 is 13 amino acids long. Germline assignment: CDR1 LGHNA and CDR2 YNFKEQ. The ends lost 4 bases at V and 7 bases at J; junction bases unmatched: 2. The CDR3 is CASSPGLANEQFF. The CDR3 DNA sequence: TGTGCCAGCAGCCCGGGACTAGCAAATGAGCAGTTCTTC.

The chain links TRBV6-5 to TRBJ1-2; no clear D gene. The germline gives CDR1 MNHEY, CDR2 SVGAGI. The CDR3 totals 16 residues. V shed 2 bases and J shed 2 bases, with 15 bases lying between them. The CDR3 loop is CASSYRPLGLNYGYTF. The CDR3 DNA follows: TGTGCCAGCAGTTACCGCCCCCTCGGACTCAACTATGGCTACACCTTC.

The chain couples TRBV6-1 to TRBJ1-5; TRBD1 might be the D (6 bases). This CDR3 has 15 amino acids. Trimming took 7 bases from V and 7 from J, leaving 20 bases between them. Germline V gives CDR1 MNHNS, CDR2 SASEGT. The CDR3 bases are TGTGCCAGCACTACATGGGGGGCAGGCGGACAGCCCCAGCATTTT. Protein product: CASTTWGAGGQPQHF.

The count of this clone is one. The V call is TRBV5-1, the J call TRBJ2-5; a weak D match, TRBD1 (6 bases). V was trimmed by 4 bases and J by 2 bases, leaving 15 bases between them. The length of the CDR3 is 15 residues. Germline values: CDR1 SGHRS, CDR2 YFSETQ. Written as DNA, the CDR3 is TGCGCCAGCAGCGCCAATACAGGGTCACAAGAGACCCAGTACTTC. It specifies CASSANTGSQETQYF.

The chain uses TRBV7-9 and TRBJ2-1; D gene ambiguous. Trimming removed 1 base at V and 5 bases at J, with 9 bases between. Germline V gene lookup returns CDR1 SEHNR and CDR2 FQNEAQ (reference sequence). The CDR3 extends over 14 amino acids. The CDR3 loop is CASSLVGPNNEQFF. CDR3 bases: TGTGCCAGCAGCTTAGTTGGGCCTAACAATGAGCAGTTCTTC.

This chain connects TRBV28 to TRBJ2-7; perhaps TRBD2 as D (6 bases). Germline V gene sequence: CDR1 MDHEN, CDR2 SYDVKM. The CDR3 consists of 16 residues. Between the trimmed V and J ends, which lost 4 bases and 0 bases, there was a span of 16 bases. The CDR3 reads CASSYYSGRVSYEQYF. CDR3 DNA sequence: TGTGCCAGCAGTTATTATAGCGGAAGAGTCTCCTACGAGCAGTACTTC. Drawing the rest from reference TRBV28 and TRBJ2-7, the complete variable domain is DVKVTQSSRYLVKRTGEKVFLECVQDMDHENMFWYRQDPGLGLRLIYFSYDVKMKEKGDIPEGYSVSREKKERFSLILESASTNQTSMYLCASSYYSGRVSYEQYFGPGTRLTVT.

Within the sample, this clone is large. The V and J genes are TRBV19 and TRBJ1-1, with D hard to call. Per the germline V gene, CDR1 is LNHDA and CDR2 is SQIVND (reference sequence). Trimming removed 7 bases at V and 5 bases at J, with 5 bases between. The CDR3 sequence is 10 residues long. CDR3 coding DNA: TGTGCCAGTATTAGTACTGAAGCTTTCTTT. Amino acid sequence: CASISTEAFF.

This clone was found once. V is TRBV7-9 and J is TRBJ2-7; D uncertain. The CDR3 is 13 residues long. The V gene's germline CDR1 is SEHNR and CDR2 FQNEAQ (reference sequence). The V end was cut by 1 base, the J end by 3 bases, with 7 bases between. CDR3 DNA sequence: TGTGCCAGCAGCTTAGACCCAAACTACGAGCAGTACTTC. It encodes CASSLDPNYEQYF.

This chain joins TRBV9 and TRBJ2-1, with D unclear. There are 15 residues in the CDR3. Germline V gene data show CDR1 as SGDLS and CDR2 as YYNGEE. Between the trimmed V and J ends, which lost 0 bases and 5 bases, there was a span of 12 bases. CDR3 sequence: CASSVDRTTNNEQFF. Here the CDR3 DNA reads TGTGCCAGCAGCGTAGATCGGACCACCAACAATGAGCAGTTCTTC.